This TCR beta chain was sequenced for a study of blood T cell repertoires in COVID-19 (dated by TCRdb to 2019 to 2021). Background on the whole study: Samples covering the acute and convalescent phases of COVID-19 were provided by collaborators in the United States, Italy and Spain. Where HLA class I and class II types were available, the types were taken from metadata supplied by the sample provider, not from assay-based typing. The dataset comprised deeply sampled blood TCRbeta repertoires from subjects exposed to, actively infected with, or recovered from COVID-19. The repertoires were released in a freely available public database meant as a resource for research on the immune response to SARS-CoV-2. The material from the prospective study consisted of cDNA or gDNA derived from T cells, B-cell-depleted T cells, or PBMCs. The sample metadata nearly always contained a de-identified subject ID, COVID-19 status, age in years and sex. The samples were drawn from two sources: the first 160 participants of the ongoing ImmuneRACE study, and fewer than 1,500 subjects contributed by 6 global collaborators.

TCRbeta CDR3 regions were amplified from genomic DNA using the immunoSEQ Assay, a bias-controlled multiplex PCR. Regarding the original processing steps: Nucleated cell counts per sample were estimated from amplification of reference gene primers within the assay. To quantify the absolute abundance of each unique TCRbeta CDR3 rearrangement, sequence reads were collapsed and filtered. Productive Simpson clonality was computed per sample as the square root of Simpson's diversity index over productive rearrangements. TCRdb obtained this table from immuneACCESS and retained in-frame rearrangements with V and J assigned. These tables miss some clones; where compared with another copy, unresolved V genes account for less than half of the shortfall, and the remainder is unexplained. For V, J and clone size, that table is used; D and trimming come from the DNA. The sample table holds 180,000 or so clones, of which over 80% were seen once. The ten most abundant clones make up around 13% of the sample.

Findings and caveats that apply to the study as a whole: How much clinical and demographic metadata was included differed by source and by participant, and the metadata was provided uncurated.

About this clone itself: Its antigen is currently not known. Base-call qualities are not available, and no considerably larger clone is one nucleotide away.

Via the germline V gene (reference sequence), CDR1 is LNHDA and CDR2 SQIVND. V is cut by 5 bases and J by 3 bases, and the space between the germline ends is 16 bases. The CDR3 runs 15 amino acids, cysteine and phenylalanine included. Only the CDR3 DNA stays, 45 bases, in frame from base 1. Participants in the prospective study were enrolled through a virtual design, were aged roughly 18 to 95 years, and lived in 20 to 30 United States geographic areas. In the prospective study, cohorts were assigned on the basis of participant-reported clinical history obtained from a screening survey and a study questionnaire. For ImmuneRACE Cohort 3, a participant was defined as recovered based on two consecutive negative NP/OP PCR tests, clearance by a healthcare professional, or resolution of symptoms. In the prospective study, whole blood, serum and a nasopharyngeal or oropharyngeal swab were collected from each participant by mobile phlebotomists. Over an approximately 2-month period, participants in the prospective study had the option of providing additional blood draws and questionnaires. Prospective study blood samples were shipped either frozen or at room temperature before DNA extraction.

In this chain, TRBV19 is recombined with TRBJ1-2; TRBD1 is a possible D gene, resting on 5 matching bases. The sequence was collected from an older woman who had recovered from COVID-19. Material: PBMCs or T cells enriched from blood (not recorded which). The DNA sequence is TGTGCCAGTAGTTTCCAGGGTCGGAGCCACTATGGCTACACCTTC. The resulting protein is CASSFQGRSHYGYTF.